A selection of T cell receptor beta chains follows, all from one sample in a study of control samples from healthy donors and cancer patients. Sequencing used immunoSEQ multiplex PCR; TCRdb keeps in-frame clones, though not all of them. The sample lists approximately 6,600 clones; about two thirds were seen once. The sequenced sample consisted of formalin-fixed, paraffin-embedded tissue. These receptor sequences come from a male donor with melanoma. CDR3s include the opening cysteine and the closing phenylalanine or tryptophan. Some rows mark clone size as missing; the rest say once, few, many or name a class of expanded clone.

abundance	j_gene	v_gene	CDR3aa
NA	TRBJ2-2	TRBV6-6	CASSLNSNTGELFF
few	TRBJ2-1	TRBV7-2	CASTRGEWGNEQFF
NA	TRBJ2-2	TRBV7-3	CASSYSGRDTGELFF
NA	TRBJ1-5	TRBV7-7	CASRHKGQGPASNQPQHF
few	TRBJ2-5	TRBV5-1	CASSLRGGETQYF
NA	TRBJ1-5	TRBV7-6	CASSITKGQGNLPQHF
once	TRBJ1-5	TRBV21-1	CASSKGEAEPSTFDQRQPQHF
NA	TRBJ2-4	TRBV3-1/TRBV3-2	CASSPSELAGVEYF
once	TRBJ1-2	TRBV30	CAWSLGTGKNYGYTF
NA	TRBJ2-7	TRBV6-5	CASRSGVGTYEQYF
NA	TRBJ2-5	TRBV6-5	CASSPILGETQYF
NA	TRBJ2-1	TRBV6-2/TRBV6-3	CASSQKGTGVWVTNEQFF
NA	TRBJ2-1	TRBV11-3	CASSTTPANNEQFF
NA	TRBJ2-3	TRBV7-3	CASSRTSGSGNTQYF
few	TRBJ2-6	TRBV18	CASSPLGVFTGAYSGANVLTF
few	TRBJ1-1	TRBV6-6	CASSSPDRGPTEAFF
NA	TRBJ2-7	TRBV6-1	CASSVQLAGVVGRYEQYF
once	TRBJ2-1	TRBV11-3	CASSELAGRGGEQFF
few	TRBJ2-5	TRBV18	CASSTTSSGEEETQYF
NA	TRBJ2-7	TRBV15	CATSREASRISYEQYF
NA	TRBJ2-7	TRBV4-3	CASSLDHYEQYF
few	TRBJ2-1	TRBV24-1	CATSVSNLREQFF
once	TRBJ1-5	TRBV5-1	CASSLIGGNQPQHF
NA	TRBJ2-1	TRBV6-2/TRBV6-3	CASSYSVGSGVRDEQFF
NA	TRBJ2-7	TRBV7-2	CASSSGQGKGEQYF
NA	TRBJ1-1	TRBV28	CASSSPGGVDTEAFF
NA	TRBJ1-5	TRBV11-2	CASSESELWNQPQHF
NA	TRBJ2-5	TRBV5-1	CASSGAGAQETQYF
few	TRBJ2-5	TRBV7-9	CASSSTPHAQETQYF
NA	TRBJ2-7	TRBV12-3/TRBV12-4	CASSFLTFYEQYF
NA	TRBJ1-3	TRBV9	CASSVAVSSGNTIYF